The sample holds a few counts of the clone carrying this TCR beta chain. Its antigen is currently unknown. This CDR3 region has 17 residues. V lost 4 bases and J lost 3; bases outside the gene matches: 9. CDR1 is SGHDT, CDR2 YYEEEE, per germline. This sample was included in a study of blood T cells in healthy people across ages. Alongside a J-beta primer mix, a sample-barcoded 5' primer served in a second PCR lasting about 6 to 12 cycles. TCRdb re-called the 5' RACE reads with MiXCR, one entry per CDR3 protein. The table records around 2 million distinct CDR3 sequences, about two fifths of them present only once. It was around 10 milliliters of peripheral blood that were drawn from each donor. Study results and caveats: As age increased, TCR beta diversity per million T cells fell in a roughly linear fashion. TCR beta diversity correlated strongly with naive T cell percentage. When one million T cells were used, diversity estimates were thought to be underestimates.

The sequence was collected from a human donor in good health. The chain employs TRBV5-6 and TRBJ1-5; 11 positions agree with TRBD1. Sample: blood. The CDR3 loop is CASSRLGQGVFNQPQHF. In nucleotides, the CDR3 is TGTGCCAGCAGCCGGTTGGGACAGGGGGTCTTCAATCAGCCCCAGCATTTT.